Presented here are 9 T cell receptor beta chains from one specimen sequenced in a study of blood T cell repertoires in COVID-19. Generated by immunoSEQ multiplex PCR, the TCRdb table keeps only in-frame clones and is missing some. The data show about 210,000 clones, approximately 80% seen once. Sequencing was done on a sample of peripheral blood. The receptors derive from a woman of 80 years or more with COVID-19, enrolled during active disease.

Only a few counts were recorded for this clone. This chain uses TRBV27 with TRBJ2-1; TRBD2 matches at 10 bases. This CDR3 spans 14 amino acids. Losses at the gene ends were 2 bases for V and 7 bases for J; bases not matched to a gene: 2. Germline lookup yields CDR1 MNHEY and CDR2 SMNVEV (reference sequence). CDR3 amino acids: CASSLTSGKNEQFF. DNA of the CDR3: TGTGCCAGCAGTTTAACTAGCGGGAAAAATGAGCAGTTCTTC.

The chain employs TRBV5-6 and TRBJ2-3; no firm D call. The germline CDR1 and CDR2 sequences are SGHDT and YYEEEE. V lost 3 bases and J 0 bases, leaving 5 bases between the germline ends. This CDR3 has 13 residues. The CDR3 nucleotides read TGTGCCAGCAGCTCTTCTAGCACAGATACGCAGTATTTT. Translation: CASSSSSTDTQYF.

Notes on this clone: Compared with germline, one end of the junction differs, possibly owing to a read error. The chain recombines TRBV2 with TRBJ1-1, with D perhaps matching TRBD1 (6 bases). Germline V CDR1 and CDR2: SNHLY, FYNNEI. The length of the CDR3 is 11 residues. The CDR3 DNA reads TGTGCCACCTCTAACGGGGGGCCAGGGATATTT. Translated, it gives CATSNGGPGIF.

The CDR3 sequence: CATSDSRGSALHF. Written as DNA, the CDR3 is TGTGCCACCAGTGATTCCAGGGGTTCGGCCCTCCACTTT. This sequence joins TRBV24-1 and TRBJ1-6, with D possibly matching TRBD1 (6 bases). V was clipped by 2 bases and J by 14 bases, with 12 bases between them. This CDR3 spans 13 amino acids. Germline loops: CDR1 KGHDR, CDR2 SFDVKD.

On this clone: The junction does not match germline at one end; this may be a read error. V and J are TRBV7-7 and TRBJ1-3; TRBD1 might be the D (6 bases). The V gene's germline CDR1 is SSHAT and CDR2 FNYEAQ (reference sequence). The CDR3 is made up of 14 amino acids. The CDR3 DNA reads as TGTGCTAGCAGCCCTACAGGGTCTGGAAACACCATATATTTT. Translated, it gives CASSPTGSGNTIYF.

The rearrangement joins TRBV28 to TRBJ1-2; D may be TRBD1 (5 bases). Trimming shortened V by 10 bases and J by 3 bases, and 12 bases separated the two germline ends. There are 12 residues in the CDR3. The germline V gene has CDR1 MDHEN and CDR2 SYDVKM. For the CDR3, the DNA is TGTGCCACCTCGGAAGGGGACTATGGCTACACCTTC. Its translation is CATSEGDYGYTF.

This chain joins TRBV7-6 and TRBJ2-7; 9 bases fit TRBD2. V lost 2 bases and J lost 2; bases outside the gene matches: 10. Germline V gives CDR1 SGHVS, CDR2 FNYEAQ. There are 17 residues in the CDR3. The CDR3 sequence: CASSLNQGGRDTYEQYF. For the CDR3, the DNA is TGTGCCAGCAGCTTAAATCAGGGCGGGAGGGATACCTACGAGCAGTACTTC.

There are a few counts of this clone. The chain employs TRBV3-1 (or the pseudogene TRBV3-2) and TRBJ1-6; 11 bases agree with TRBD1. Trimming at V came to 4 bases and at J to 10 bases, leaving 6 bases not matched to a gene. Germline-derived CDR1 and CDR2 are LGHDT and YNNKEL (reference sequence). This CDR3 is built from 15 residues. The CDR3 spells CASSPPGQGGSPLHF. The DNA of the CDR3 is TGTGCCAGCAGCCCCCCGGGACAGGGGGGGTCACCCCTCCACTTT.

V gene TRBV25-1 combines with J gene TRBJ2-3; tentatively, D is TRBD1 (6 bases). The CDR3 consists of 16 residues. Germline CDR1 and CDR2: MGHDK and SYGVNS. Deletions cut 10 bases from V and 0 bases from J, with 20 bases between. The chain's CDR3 is CATPPRRTESTDTQYF. Here the CDR3 DNA reads TGTGCCACCCCTCCCCGGCGGACAGAAAGCACAGATACGCAGTATTTT.